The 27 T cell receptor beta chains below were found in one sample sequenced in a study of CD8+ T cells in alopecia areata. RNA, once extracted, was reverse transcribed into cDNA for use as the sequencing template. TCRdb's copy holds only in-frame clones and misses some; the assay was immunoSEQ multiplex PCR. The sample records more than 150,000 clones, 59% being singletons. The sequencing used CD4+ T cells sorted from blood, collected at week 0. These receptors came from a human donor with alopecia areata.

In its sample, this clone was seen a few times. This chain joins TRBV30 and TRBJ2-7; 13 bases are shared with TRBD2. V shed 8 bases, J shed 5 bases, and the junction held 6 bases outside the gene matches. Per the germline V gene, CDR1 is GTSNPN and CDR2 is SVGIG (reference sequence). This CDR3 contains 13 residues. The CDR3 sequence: CAGRLAGGHEQYF. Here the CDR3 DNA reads TGTGCCGGACGACTAGCGGGGGGCCACGAGCAGTACTTC.

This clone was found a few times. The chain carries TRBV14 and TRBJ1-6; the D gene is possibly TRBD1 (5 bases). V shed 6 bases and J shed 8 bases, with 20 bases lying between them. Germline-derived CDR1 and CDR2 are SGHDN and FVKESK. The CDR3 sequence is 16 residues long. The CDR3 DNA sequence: TGTGCCAGCAGTCCCGTTGGGGGATTGGGTGATTCACCCCTCCACTTT. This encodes CASSPVGGLGDSPLHF.

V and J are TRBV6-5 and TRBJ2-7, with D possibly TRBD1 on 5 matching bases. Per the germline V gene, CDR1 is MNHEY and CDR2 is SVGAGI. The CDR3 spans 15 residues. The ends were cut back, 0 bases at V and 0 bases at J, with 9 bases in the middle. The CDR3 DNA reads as TGTGCCAGCAGTTACTCAGGGGCCCACTCCTACGAGCAGTACTTC. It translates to CASSYSGAHSYEQYF.

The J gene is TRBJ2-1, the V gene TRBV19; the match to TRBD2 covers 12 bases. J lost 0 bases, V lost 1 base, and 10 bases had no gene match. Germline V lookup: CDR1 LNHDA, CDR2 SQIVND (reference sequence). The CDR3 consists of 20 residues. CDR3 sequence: CASSIARLAGGSSSYNEQFF. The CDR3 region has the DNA TGTGCCAGTAGTATAGCTAGGCTAGCGGGGGGGTCTAGCTCCTACAATGAGCAGTTCTTC.

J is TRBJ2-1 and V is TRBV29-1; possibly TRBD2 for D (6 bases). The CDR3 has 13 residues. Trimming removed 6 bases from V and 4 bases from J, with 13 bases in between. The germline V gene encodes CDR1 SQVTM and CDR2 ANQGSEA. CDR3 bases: TGCAGCGTGGGGGGTGCCATATACAATGAGCAGTTCTTC. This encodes CSVGGAIYNEQFF.

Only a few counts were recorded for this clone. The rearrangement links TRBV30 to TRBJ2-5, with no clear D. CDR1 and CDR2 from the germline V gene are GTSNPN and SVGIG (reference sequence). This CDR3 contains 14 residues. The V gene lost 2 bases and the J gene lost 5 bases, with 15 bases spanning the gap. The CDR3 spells CAWSIGARHETQYF. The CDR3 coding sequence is TGTGCCTGGAGTATCGGAGCCCGACACGAGACCCAGTACTTC.

The CDR3 is CASIDLQGAGELFF. Written as DNA, the CDR3 is TGTGCCAGCATCGATCTACAGGGGGCCGGGGAGCTGTTTTTT. The chain combines TRBV5-6 with TRBJ2-2, with 8 bases identical to TRBD1. Germline V lookup: CDR1 SGHDT, CDR2 YYEEEE. The CDR3 contains 14 residues. The V gene end was trimmed by 6 bases and the J gene end by 6 bases; junction bases not matched to a gene: 7.

In DNA form, the CDR3 reads TGCGCCAGCAGCTTTACCGGGGAAACTGAAGCTTTCTTT. It is translated as CASSFTGETEAFF. The V and J genes are TRBV5-1 and TRBJ1-1, with unresolved D. Germline loops: CDR1 SGHRS, CDR2 YFSETQ. Between the trimmed V and J ends, which lost 2 bases and 5 bases, there was a span of 10 bases. CDR3 size: 13 residues.

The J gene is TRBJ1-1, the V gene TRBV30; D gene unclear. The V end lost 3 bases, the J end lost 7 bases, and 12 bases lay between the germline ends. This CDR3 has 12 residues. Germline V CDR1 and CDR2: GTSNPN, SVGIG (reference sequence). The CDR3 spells CAWSPVGVEAFF. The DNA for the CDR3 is TGTGCCTGGAGCCCCGTCGGGGTTGAAGCTTTCTTT.

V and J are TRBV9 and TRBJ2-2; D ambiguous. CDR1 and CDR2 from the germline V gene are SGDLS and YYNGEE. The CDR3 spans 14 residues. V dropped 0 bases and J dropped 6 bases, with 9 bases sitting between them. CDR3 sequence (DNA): TGTGCCAGCAGCGTAGATTGGGGATCCGGGGAGCTGTTTTTT. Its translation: CASSVDWGSGELFF.

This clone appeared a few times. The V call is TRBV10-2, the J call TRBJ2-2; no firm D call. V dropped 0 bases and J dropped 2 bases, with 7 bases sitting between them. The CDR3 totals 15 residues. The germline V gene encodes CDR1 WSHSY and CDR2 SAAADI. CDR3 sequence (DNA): TGCGCCAGCAGTGAGTCGTGGGGTAACACCGGGGAGCTGTTTTTT. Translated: CASSESWGNTGELFF.

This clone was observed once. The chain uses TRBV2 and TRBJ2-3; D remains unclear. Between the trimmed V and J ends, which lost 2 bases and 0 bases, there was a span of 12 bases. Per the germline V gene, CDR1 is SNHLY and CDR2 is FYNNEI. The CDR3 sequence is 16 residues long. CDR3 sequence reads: CASSERRLSSTDTQYF. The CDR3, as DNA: TGTGCCAGCAGTGAACGCAGGCTTTCTAGCACAGATACGCAGTATTTT.

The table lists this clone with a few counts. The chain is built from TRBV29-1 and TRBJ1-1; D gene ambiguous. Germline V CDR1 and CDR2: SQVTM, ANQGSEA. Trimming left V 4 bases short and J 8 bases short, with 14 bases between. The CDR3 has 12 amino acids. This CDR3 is CSVGQGSGEAFF. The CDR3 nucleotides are TGCAGCGTTGGTCAAGGGTCGGGCGAAGCTTTCTTT. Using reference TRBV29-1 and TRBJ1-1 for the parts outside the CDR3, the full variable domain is SAVISQKPSRDICQRGTSLTIQCQVDSQVTMMFWYRQQPGQSLTLIATANQGSEATYESGFVIDKFPISRPNLTFSTLTVSNMSPEDSSIYLCSVGQGSGEAFFGQGTRLTVV.

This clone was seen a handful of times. The CDR3 reads CASSNRGEGTEAFF. The CDR3 DNA is TGTGCCAGCAGTAACAGGGGGGAAGGTACTGAAGCTTTCTTT. The chain joins TRBV27 to TRBJ1-1; 8 bases line up with TRBD1. V was pared by 5 bases and J by 5 bases, with 7 bases of the junction left unmatched. Germline values: CDR1 MNHEY, CDR2 SMNVEV (reference sequence). The CDR3 covers 14 residues.

CDR3: CAWSARTNQPQHF. For the CDR3, the DNA is TGTGCCTGGAGTGCGCGGACAAATCAGCCCCAGCATTTT. The chain is built from TRBV30 and TRBJ1-5; the D gene is possibly TRBD1 (5 bases). The CDR3 totals 13 residues. Germline V gives CDR1 GTSNPN, CDR2 SVGIG (reference sequence). The V gene lost 1 base and the J gene lost 4 bases, with 8 bases spanning the gap. The full variable domain, its missing parts supplied by reference TRBV30 and TRBJ1-5, is SQTIHQWPATLVQPVGSPLSLECTVEGTSNPNLYWYRQAAGRGLQLLFYSVGIGQISSEVPQNLSASRPQDRQFILSSKKLLLSDSGFYLCAWSARTNQPQHFGDGTRLSIL.

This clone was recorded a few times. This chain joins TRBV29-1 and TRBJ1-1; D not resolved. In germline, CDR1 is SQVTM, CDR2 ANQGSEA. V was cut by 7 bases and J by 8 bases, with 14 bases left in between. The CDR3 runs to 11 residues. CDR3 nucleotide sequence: TGCAGCGCCGGCGAGGGAGGAGAAGCTTTCTTT. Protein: CSAGEGGEAFF.

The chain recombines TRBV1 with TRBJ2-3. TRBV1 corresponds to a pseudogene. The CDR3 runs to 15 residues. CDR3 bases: TGCACCAGCAGCCAAGCGGGTCGGACGACAGATACGCAGTATTTT. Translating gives CTSSQAGRTTDTQYF.

The CDR3: CASTWTGKAYEQYF. As DNA, the CDR3 is TGTGCCAGCACTTGGACAGGAAAAGCCTACGAGCAGTACTTC. The chain is built from TRBV2 and TRBJ2-7, with 7 nucleotides matching TRBD1. Trimming at V came to 7 bases and at J to 2 bases, leaving 8 bases not matched to a gene. The CDR3 is 14 residues long. Germline V gene data show CDR1 as SNHLY and CDR2 as FYNNEI.

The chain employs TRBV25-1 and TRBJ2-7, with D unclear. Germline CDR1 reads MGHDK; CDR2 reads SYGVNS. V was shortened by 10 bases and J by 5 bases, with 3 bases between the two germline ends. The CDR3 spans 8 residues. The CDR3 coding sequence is TGTGCCACCAACGAGCAGTACTTC. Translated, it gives CATNEQYF.

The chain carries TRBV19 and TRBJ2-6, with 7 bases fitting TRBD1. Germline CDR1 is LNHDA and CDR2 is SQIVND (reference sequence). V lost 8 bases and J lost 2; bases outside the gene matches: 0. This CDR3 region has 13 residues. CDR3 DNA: TGTGCCAGTGGACAGGCTGGGGCCAACGTCCTGACTTTC. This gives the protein CASGQAGANVLTF. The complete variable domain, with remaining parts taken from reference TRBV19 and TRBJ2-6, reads DGGITQSPKYLFRKEGQNVTLSCEQNLNHDAMYWYRQDPGQGLRLIYYSQIVNDFQKGDIAEGYSVSREKKESFPLTVTSAQKNPTAFYLCASGQAGANVLTFGAGSRLTVL.

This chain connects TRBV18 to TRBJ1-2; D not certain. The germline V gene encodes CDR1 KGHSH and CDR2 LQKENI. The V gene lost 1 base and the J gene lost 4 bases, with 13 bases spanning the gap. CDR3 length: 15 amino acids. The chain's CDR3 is CASSPRAVQGYGYTF. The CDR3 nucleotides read TGTGCCAGCTCACCACGGGCAGTTCAAGGCTATGGCTACACCTTC.

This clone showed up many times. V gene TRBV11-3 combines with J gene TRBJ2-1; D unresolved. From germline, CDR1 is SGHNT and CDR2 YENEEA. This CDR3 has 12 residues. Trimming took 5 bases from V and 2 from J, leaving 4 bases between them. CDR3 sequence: CASSHPYNEQFF. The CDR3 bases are TGTGCCAGCAGCCACCCCTACAATGAGCAGTTCTTC.

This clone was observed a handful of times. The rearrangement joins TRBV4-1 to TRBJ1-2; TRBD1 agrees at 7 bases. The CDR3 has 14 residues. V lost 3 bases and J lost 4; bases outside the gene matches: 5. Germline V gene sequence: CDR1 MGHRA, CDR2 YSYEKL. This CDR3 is CASSQGQLGYGYTF. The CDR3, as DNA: TGCGCCAGCAGCCAGGGACAGTTGGGCTATGGCTACACCTTC.

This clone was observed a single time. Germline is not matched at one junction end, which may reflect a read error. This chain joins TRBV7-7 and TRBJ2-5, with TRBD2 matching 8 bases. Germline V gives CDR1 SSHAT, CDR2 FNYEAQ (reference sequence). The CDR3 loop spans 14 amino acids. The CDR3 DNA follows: TGTGCTAGCAGCGTGGGACTAGATCCGGAGACCCAGTACTTC. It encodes CASSVGLDPETQYF.

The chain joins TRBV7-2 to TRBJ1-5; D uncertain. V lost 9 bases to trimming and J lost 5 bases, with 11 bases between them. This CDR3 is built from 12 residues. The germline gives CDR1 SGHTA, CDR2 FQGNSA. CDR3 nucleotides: TGTGCCAGTGGGTCCAGGCATCAGCCCCAGCATTTT. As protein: CASGSRHQPQHF.

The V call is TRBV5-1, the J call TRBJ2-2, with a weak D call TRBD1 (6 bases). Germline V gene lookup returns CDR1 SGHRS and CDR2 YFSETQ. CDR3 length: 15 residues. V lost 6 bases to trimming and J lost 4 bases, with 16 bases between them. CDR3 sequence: CASTSRQGSTGELFF. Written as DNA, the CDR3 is TGCGCCAGCACCTCCCGGCAGGGGAGCACCGGGGAGCTGTTTTTT.

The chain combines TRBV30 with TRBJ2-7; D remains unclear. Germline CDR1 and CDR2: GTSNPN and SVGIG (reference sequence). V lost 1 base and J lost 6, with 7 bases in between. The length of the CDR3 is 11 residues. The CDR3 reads CAWSAFPEQYF. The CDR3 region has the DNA TGTGCCTGGAGTGCTTTCCCCGAGCAGTACTTC.